These 27 T cell receptor beta chains originate from one sample sequenced in a study of PD-1 blockade in classical Hodgkin lymphoma. No patient escaped relapse after autologous stem cell transplantation, and brentuximab vedotin exposure varied. Using immunoSEQ multiplex PCR, the repertoire was profiled, and TCRdb retains in-frame clones only, with some absent. Of over 10,000 clones detected, approximately 90% appear once; the ten largest clones hold 20%. Sample: peripheral blood mononuclear cells (PBMCs), taken at baseline. These receptors were obtained from a human donor with classical Hodgkin lymphoma.

The rearrangement uses TRBV9 and TRBJ2-7; 9 nucleotides agree with TRBD2. Germline V gene lookup returns CDR1 SGDLS and CDR2 YYNGEE. V shed 4 bases, J shed 3 bases, and the junction held 5 bases outside the gene matches. CDR3 length: 14 amino acids. CDR3: CASSPRLAVYEQYF. CDR3 sequence (DNA): TGTGCCAGCAGCCCCCGACTAGCGGTCTACGAGCAGTACTTC.

This chain uses TRBV29-1 with TRBJ2-5, with D possibly TRBD1 on 5 matching bases. Germline CDR1 is SQVTM and CDR2 is ANQGSEA. CDR3 length: 13 residues. Trimming pared 6 bases from V and 0 bases from J, leaving 11 bases between. The CDR3 bases are TGCAGCGTCGAGAGCAGGGACCAAGAGACCCAGTACTTC. It yields the protein CSVESRDQETQYF.

This chain links TRBV7-3 with TRBJ2-1, with 13 bases lining up with TRBD2. In germline, CDR1 is SGHTA, CDR2 FQGTGA. The CDR3 spans 19 residues. V trimming: 5 bases; J trimming: 0 bases; junction bases outside the gene matches: 10. The CDR3 DNA sequence: TGTGCCAGCAGCGCAGGACTAGCGGGGGTTCTGAGCTCCTACAATGAGCAGTTCTTC. It translates to CASSAGLAGVLSSYNEQFF.

The V call is TRBV7-3, the J call TRBJ2-3; D unclear. The CDR3 covers 17 residues. Looked up from germline, CDR1 is SGHTA and CDR2 is FQGTGA. Trimming cost V 5 bases and J 0 bases, with 18 bases left between them. The CDR3 DNA follows: TGTGCCAGCAGCCGATATGGGTCGGTCCCTAGCACAGATACGCAGTATTTT. It is translated as CASSRYGSVPSTDTQYF. Full variable domain (missing parts from reference TRBV7-3 and TRBJ2-3): GAGVSQTPSNKVTEKGKYVELRCDPISGHTALYWYRQSLGQGPEFLIYFQGTGAADDSGLPNDRFFAVRPEGSVSTLKIQRTERGDSAVYLCASSRYGSVPSTDTQYFGPGTRLTVL.

This chain uses TRBV9 with TRBJ2-1; D ambiguous. The CDR3 is made up of 12 amino acids. The germline V and J ends were trimmed by 1 base and 7 bases, with 6 bases remaining between them. Germline CDR1 SGDLS, CDR2 YYNGEE. In DNA form, the CDR3 reads TGTGCCAGCAGCGTATCCGATAATGAGCAGTTCTTC. Its translation: CASSVSDNEQFF.

The chain has TRBV5-6 and TRBJ1-3; D possibly corresponds to TRBD1 (6 bases). V was shortened by 6 bases and J by 2 bases, with 12 bases between the two germline ends. The CDR3 is 14 residues long. CDR1 and CDR2 (germline): SGHDT, YYEEEE. Here the CDR3 DNA reads TGTGCCAGCAAAACCTCAGGGGCTGGAAACACCATATATTTT. It encodes CASKTSGAGNTIYF.

Only one count was recorded for this clone. CDR3 DNA sequence: TGTGCCTGCGGGGGAGACCCAACCTACGAGCAGTACTTC. Translating gives CACGGDPTYEQYF. The rearrangement joins TRBV30 to TRBJ2-7, with a tentative D call TRBD2 (6 bases). V was shortened by 6 bases and J by 2 bases, with 14 bases between the two germline ends. The CDR3 is 13 amino acids. Germline assignment: CDR1 GTSNPN and CDR2 SVGIG (reference sequence).

V and J are TRBV10-2 and TRBJ2-2; 8 bases agree with TRBD2. Germline V gives CDR1 WSHSY, CDR2 SAAADI. The CDR3 totals 17 residues. V gave up 0 bases and J gave up 2 bases; unmatched junction bases: 5. As DNA, the CDR3 is TGCGCCAGCAGTGAGTCAATACTAGCGGTAAACACCGGGGAGCTGTTTTTT. This codes for CASSESILAVNTGELFF.

The J gene is TRBJ2-1, the V gene TRBV30; TRBD1 aligns across 8 bases. Per germline, CDR1 GTSNPN and CDR2 SVGIG (reference sequence). CDR3 length: 16 amino acids. With 0 bases clipped from V and 9 bases from J, the junction kept 13 bases outside the gene matches. CDR3 DNA sequence: TGTGCCTGGAGTGTCGGGCAGGGGGCGAGGCGTCGTGAGCAGTTCTTC. Protein sequence: CAWSVGQGARRREQFF.

This chain links TRBV14 with TRBJ2-7, with TRBD2 matching over 7 bases. Germline loops: CDR1 SGHDN, CDR2 FVKESK. V lost 4 bases, J lost 3 bases, and 12 bases stayed unmatched. CDR3 length: 16 residues. The DNA for the CDR3 is TGTGCCAGCAGCCTTAAGGCCGGGACTAAAATCTACGAGCAGTACTTC. This translates into CASSLKAGTKIYEQYF.

On this clone itself: A read error may produce the germline difference seen at one junction end. The rearrangement uses TRBV6-5 and TRBJ1-1; D call uncertain. The CDR3 extends over 15 amino acids. Germline V gene sequence: CDR1 MNHEY, CDR2 SVGAGI. CDR3 region: CASSRTGPMNTEAFF. The DNA for the CDR3 is TGTGCCAGCAGCCGCACCGGGCCAATGAATACTGAAGCTTTCTTT.

This rearrangement joins TRBV4-2 to TRBJ2-2, with 7 nucleotides matching TRBD2. V trimming: 1 base; J trimming: 4 bases; junction bases outside the gene matches: 6. The germline V gene has CDR1 LGHNA and CDR2 YNFKEQ. The CDR3 covers 16 residues. CDR3 DNA: TGTGCCAGCAGCCAAGCGAGCAGGGAGGGCACCGGGGAGCTGTTTTTT. This translates into CASSQASREGTGELFF.

This chain links TRBV7-9 with TRBJ1-1; TRBD1 matches at 9 bases. CDR1 and CDR2 (germline): SEHNR, FQNEAQ (reference sequence). The junction had 5 bases not matched to a gene; V was cut back by 5 bases and J by 1 base. The CDR3 covers 15 residues. The CDR3 spells CASSPGQGRNTEAFF. The CDR3 DNA sequence: TGTGCCAGCAGCCCCGGACAGGGGAGGAACACTGAAGCTTTCTTT.

The chain uses TRBV6-5 and TRBJ1-3; no definite D call. The CDR3 has 13 residues. V was trimmed by 0 bases and J by 3 bases, leaving 3 bases between them. Germline V gene sequence: CDR1 MNHEY, CDR2 SVGAGI. DNA of the CDR3: TGTGCCAGCAGTTACTCGAATGGAAACACCATATATTTT. Protein product: CASSYSNGNTIYF.

The J gene is TRBJ2-7, the V gene TRBV4-1, with a weak D call TRBD1 (7 bases). The V end was cut by 0 bases, the J end by 3 bases, with 15 bases between. Germline V gene sequence: CDR1 MGHRA, CDR2 YSYEKL. The CDR3 has 16 amino acids. DNA of the CDR3: TGCGCCAGCAGCCAAGAACTCGGAGGGGGCTTCTACGAGCAGTACTTC. This translates into CASSQELGGGFYEQYF.

The V and J genes are TRBV9 and TRBJ2-2; 10 bases are a match to TRBD1. J gave up 4 bases and V 4 bases, and 4 bases lay outside the gene matches. CDR1 is SGDLS and CDR2 is YYNGEE in the germline V gene. CDR3 length: 15 amino acids. This CDR3 reads CASSPWTGGTGELFF. CDR3 nucleotides: TGTGCCAGCAGCCCGTGGACAGGGGGCACCGGGGAGCTGTTTTTT. Full variable domain (rest looked up from reference TRBV9 and TRBJ2-2): DSGVTQTPKHLITATGQRVTLRCSPRSGDLSVYWYQQSLDQGLQFLIQYYNGEERAKGNILERFSAQQFPDLHSELNLSSLELGDSALYFCASSPWTGGTGELFFGEGSRLTVL.

The rearrangement joins TRBV5-6 to TRBJ2-7; 8 bases fit TRBD1. Germline CDR1 reads SGHDT; CDR2 reads YYEEEE. Losses at the gene ends were 1 base for V and 2 bases for J; bases not matched to a gene: 2. There are 14 residues in the CDR3. CDR3 nucleotide sequence: TGTGCCAGCAGCTTGTACAGGGGGGCCTACGAGCAGTACTTC. It is translated as CASSLYRGAYEQYF.

This chain joins TRBV5-1 and TRBJ2-1; 14 positions agree with TRBD2. Trimming at V came to 4 bases and at J to 2 bases, leaving 8 bases not matched to a gene. The CDR3 length is 18 residues. Germline-derived CDR1 and CDR2 are SGHRS and YFSETQ. The CDR3 DNA reads TGCGCCAGCAGCGCGACTAGCGGGAGGGCCGACGCCTACAATGAGCAGTTCTTC. This translates into CASSATSGRADAYNEQFF.

As DNA, the CDR3 is TGTGCCAGCAGCTTACAGACAGGGTTTTCTGGAAACACCATATATTTT. It encodes CASSLQTGFSGNTIYF. The rearrangement uses TRBV11-2 and TRBJ1-3, with 7 bases that match TRBD1. V dropped 2 bases and J dropped 1; count of bases not matched to a gene: 5. This CDR3 contains 16 residues. CDR1 is SGHAT and CDR2 is FQNNGV in the germline V gene.

The chain couples TRBV30 to TRBJ2-7; TRBD2 matches 7 bases. The trim removed 0 bases at V and 9 bases at J, leaving 14 bases unmatched. Germline CDR1 reads GTSNPN; CDR2 reads SVGIG (reference sequence). CDR3 length: 15 amino acids. The CDR3, as DNA: TGTGCCTGGAGTGTACGTGGGGGAGGGCCCGGGAGGCAGTACTTC. Amino acids: CAWSVRGGGPGRQYF.

The chain employs TRBV19 and TRBJ2-1; 13 positions agree with TRBD2. The CDR3 extends over 18 amino acids. Germline V gene data show CDR1 as LNHDA and CDR2 as SQIVND (reference sequence). Trimming took 5 bases from V and 1 from J; bases not matched to a gene: 8. CDR3 region: CASSGQGTSGVSYNEQFF. In nucleotides, the CDR3 is TGTGCCAGTAGTGGGCAAGGGACTAGCGGGGTATCCTACAATGAGCAGTTCTTC. Full variable domain (remainder filled in from reference TRBV19 and TRBJ2-1): DGGITQSPKYLFRKEGQNVTLSCEQNLNHDAMYWYRQDPGQGLRLIYYSQIVNDFQKGDIAEGYSVSREKKESFPLTVTSAQKNPTAFYLCASSGQGTSGVSYNEQFFGPGTRLTVL.

The J gene is TRBJ1-1, the V gene TRBV7-6; D possibly corresponds to TRBD1 (6 bases). The V end lost 1 base, the J end lost 4 bases, and 13 bases lay between the germline ends. The CDR3 has 15 residues. The germline V gene encodes CDR1 SGHVS and CDR2 FNYEAQ. The CDR3 DNA reads as TGTGCCAGCAGCTTAGATCAGGGGACAATCACTGAAGCTTTCTTT. This codes for CASSLDQGTITEAFF.

This chain connects TRBV6-1 to TRBJ2-7; the match to TRBD1 covers 9 bases. Germline CDR1 and CDR2: MNHNS and SASEGT. V lost 2 bases and J lost 6; bases outside the gene matches: 8. This CDR3 comprises 15 residues. The CDR3 here is CASSEPGQGRIEQYF. The CDR3 DNA is TGTGCCAGCAGTGAACCAGGACAGGGGCGGATCGAGCAGTACTTC.

This clone is labeled medium-sized. The rearrangement joins TRBV6-4 to TRBJ2-3; no firm D call. V lost 3 bases and J 2 bases, leaving 15 bases between the germline ends. This CDR3 is built from 16 residues. Germline values: CDR1 MRHNA, CDR2 SNTAGT. The CDR3 DNA sequence: TGTGCCAGCAGTGAGGAAGCAACCTCTAACACAGATACGCAGTATTTT. It translates to CASSEEATSNTDTQYF.

V and J are TRBV5-1 and TRBJ2-1; tentative D call: TRBD1 (6 bases). Germline loops: CDR1 SGHRS, CDR2 YFSETQ. The CDR3 has 15 residues. The V end lost 0 bases, the J end lost 10 bases, and 17 bases lay between the germline ends. This CDR3 is CASSLDPDSLQEQFF. The CDR3 DNA sequence: TGCGCCAGCAGCTTGGACCCGGACAGCCTTCAGGAGCAGTTCTTC.

The gene calls are TRBV27 and TRBJ2-3; D ambiguous. Germline lookup yields CDR1 MNHEY and CDR2 SMNVEV (reference sequence). V lost 2 bases and J 5 bases, leaving 11 bases between the germline ends. The CDR3 loop spans 14 amino acids. The CDR3 sequence: CASSLVLFGDTQYF. CDR3 nucleotides: TGTGCCAGCAGTTTAGTACTATTTGGAGATACGCAGTATTTT.

The chain uses TRBV6-6 and TRBJ1-1; D uncertain. Looked up from germline, CDR1 is MNHNY and CDR2 is SVGAGI (reference sequence). The V end lost 8 bases, the J end lost 4 bases, and 20 bases lay between the germline ends. The CDR3 length is 15 residues. This CDR3 is CASGPWAGLGTEAFF. The DNA for the CDR3 is TGTGCCAGCGGTCCCTGGGCTGGGCTAGGCACTGAAGCTTTCTTT.